In this sample, the clone carrying this T cell receptor beta chain turned up many times. Its antigen is unidentified. This CDR3 spans 16 amino acids. V lost 0 bases and J 3 bases, leaving 18 bases between the germline ends. CDR1 and CDR2 from the germline V gene are DFQATT and SNEGSKA (reference sequence). The data are from a study of spatial heterogeneity in lung cancer. For the study at large: In tumor regions TCR transcript counts correlated strongly with a matched bulk RNA-seq T cell module score. Notes on the study in general: Tumoral mutation counts were tracked by counts of expanded intratumoral alpha and beta TCRs.

Regarding time point: sample taken at primary tumor resection. There were 72 donors, all of them untreated patients with early-stage non-small cell lung cancer. Carried by each TCR cDNA molecule was a unique molecular identifier. TCRdb called the 5' RACE reads again in MiXCR, with one record for every CDR3 protein. This table holds approximately 10,000 distinct CDR3 sequences, roughly 15% found once. This chain uses TRBV20-1 with TRBJ2-7; possible D gene TRBD2, 6 bases. The sample here was lung tumor tissue, taken at surgery. This TCR came from a male donor with early-stage non-small cell lung cancer. The CDR3 DNA sequence: TGCAGTGCTAGAGATAGAGCCTTAGGAGGGCTCTACGAGCAGTACTTC. Protein sequence: CSARDRALGGLYEQYF.